This T cell receptor beta chain derives from a study of T-cell memory formation after mild COVID-19. Study as a whole: Across donors, TCR clusters were largely donor specific. Study-level points and caveats: The finding that pre-infection memory included some responding clones suggested that cross-reactive memory joined. Researchers could not confirm that second-wave clones peaking on day 37 targeted SARS-CoV-2.

Germline assignment: CDR1 SGHRS and CDR2 YFSETQ. The CDR3 extends over 15 amino acids. The junction had 5 bases not matched to a gene; V was cut back by 4 bases and J by 0 bases. A note on this clonotype: Its target is not known.

Libraries for TCRalpha and TCRbeta carried sample barcodes and unique molecular identifiers via 5'RACE. MiXCR was run by TCRdb on the 5' RACE reads, yielding one entry per CDR3 protein. The sample shows hundreds of thousands of distinct CDR3 sequences, roughly 14% of them seen only once. The chain combines TRBV5-1 with TRBJ2-3, with 7 bases identical to TRBD2. The sample was PBMCs or a T cell subset sorted from them (not recorded which). The receptor's source is an adult woman who had mild COVID-19 (a few samples of this study predate the infection). Cell type and time point are not known. The CDR3 sequence: CASSPTSASTDTQYF. In DNA form, the CDR3 reads TGCGCCAGCAGCCCCACTAGCGCCAGCACAGATACGCAGTATTTT.